A single sample gave rise to the 30 T cell receptor beta chains below, sequenced in a study of T cell responses to AZD1222 COVID-19 vaccine. Measured with immunoSEQ multiplex PCR; TCRdb has only the in-frame clones, and not every one. Of 80,000 to 100,000 clones listed, roughly 91% are singletons. This sample comprised peripheral blood, obtained on day 0 of MenACWY control vaccination. These receptors were obtained from an adult in good health.

This chain connects TRBV5-8 to TRBJ1-2; 9 bases agree with TRBD1. Germline CDR1 reads SGHTS; CDR2 reads YDEGEE. The ends lost 0 bases at V and 5 bases at J; junction bases unmatched: 2. CDR3 length: 14 amino acids. The CDR3 coding sequence is TGTGCCAGCAGCTTGGCGGACAGGGGATATGGCTACACCTTC. This codes for CASSLADRGYGYTF.

The chain joins TRBV10-3 to TRBJ2-6; 8 bases align to TRBD1. J lost 0 bases, V lost 10 bases, and 5 bases had no gene match. The CDR3 is made up of 15 amino acids. CDR1 is ENHRY and CDR2 is SYGVKD in the germline V gene. The CDR3 region is CASGQGHSGANVLTF. The CDR3 coding sequence is TGTGCCAGCGGACAGGGTCACTCTGGGGCCAACGTCCTGACTTTC.

The V gene is TRBV30, the J gene TRBJ2-3; D is undetermined. Germline values: CDR1 GTSNPN, CDR2 SVGIG (reference sequence). The V end lost 5 bases, the J end lost 5 bases, and 14 bases lay between the germline ends. This CDR3 is built from 13 residues. The CDR3 loop reads CAWAWAIRDTQYF. The CDR3 nucleotides read TGTGCCTGGGCTTGGGCTATTCGAGATACGCAGTATTTT.

This clone has just one count. The V gene is TRBV27, the J gene TRBJ2-1; D may correspond to TRBD1 or TRBD2 (5 bases each). Germline values: CDR1 MNHEY, CDR2 SMNVEV (reference sequence). Trimming removed 2 bases at V and 8 bases at J, with 10 bases between. This CDR3 is 13 amino acids long. This chain's CDR3 is CASSLRRGDEQFF. The CDR3 DNA follows: TGTGCCAGCAGTTTAAGAAGAGGGGATGAGCAGTTCTTC.

The chain employs TRBV18 and TRBJ2-3, with 7 nucleotides matching TRBD2. The CDR3 contains 15 residues. V gave up 3 bases and J gave up 0 bases; unmatched junction bases: 3. CDR1 and CDR2 (germline): KGHSH, LQKENI. For the CDR3, the DNA is TGTGCCAGCTCACCGGGGGGGACGAGCACAGATACGCAGTATTTT. It yields the protein CASSPGGTSTDTQYF.

The chain recombines TRBV14 with TRBJ1-1; D unclear. Germline V gene sequence: CDR1 SGHDN, CDR2 FVKESK. V lost 3 bases and J lost 4, with 6 bases in between. This CDR3 has 12 amino acids. Written as DNA, the CDR3 is TGTGCCAGCAGCCAGCGGGGCACTGAAGCTTTCTTT. This gives the protein CASSQRGTEAFF.

This clone was picked up one time. The V and J genes are TRBV18 and TRBJ1-3, with D possibly being TRBD1 (6 bases). Germline values: CDR1 KGHSH, CDR2 LQKENI. V lost 2 bases and J lost 0, with 20 bases in between. The CDR3 is 19 residues long. The CDR3 sequence is CASSPSQVKTGSSGNTIYF. Written as DNA, the CDR3 is TGTGCCAGCTCACCATCTCAAGTGAAAACAGGGTCCTCTGGAAACACCATATATTTT. The full variable domain, completed using reference TRBV18 and TRBJ1-3, is NAGVMQNPRHLVRRRGQEARLRCSPMKGHSHVYWYRQLPEEGLKFMVYLQKENIIDESGMPKERFSAEFPKEGPSILRIQQVVRGDSAAYFCASSPSQVKTGSSGNTIYFGEGSWLTVV.

The chain couples TRBV3-1 (or the pseudogene TRBV3-2) to TRBJ1-6, with 10 positions matching TRBD1. In germline, CDR1 is LGHDT, CDR2 YNNKEL (reference sequence). Unmatched junction bases numbered 3, after V lost 5 bases and J lost 5 bases. CDR3 length equals 15 residues. CDR3 loop: CASSRTGGNNSPLHF. Written as DNA, the CDR3 is TGTGCCAGCAGCAGGACAGGGGGTAATAATTCACCCCTCCACTTT.

The chain links TRBV4-1 to TRBJ1-1, with D hard to call. Germline CDR1 reads MGHRA; CDR2 reads YSYEKL. Trimming removed 0 bases from V and 4 bases from J, with 12 bases in between. This CDR3 is built from 15 residues. The CDR3 DNA reads TGCGCCAGCAGCCAAGATCTCACTGGGTCCACTGAAGCTTTCTTT. Residues: CASSQDLTGSTEAFF.

The chain joins TRBV10-1 to TRBJ2-1; D ambiguous. CDR1 is WNHNN, CDR2 SYGVQD, per germline (reference sequence). The V end was cut by 0 bases, the J end by 3 bases, with 0 bases between. The CDR3 loop spans 12 amino acids. CDR3 sequence: CASSESYNEQFF. The CDR3 DNA is TGCGCCAGCAGTGAGTCCTACAATGAGCAGTTCTTC.

The gene calls are TRBV19 and TRBJ1-1; D not certain. Trimming took off 5 bases at V and 5 bases at J, with 21 bases between the two ends. This CDR3 region has 16 residues. The germline V gene has CDR1 LNHDA and CDR2 SQIVND (reference sequence). CDR3 coding DNA: TGTGCCAGTAGTTCCTCTGAAGGCACTAGGAGGACTGAAGCTTTCTTT. Its translation: CASSSSEGTRRTEAFF.

The rearrangement links TRBV15 to TRBJ2-1; D remains unclear. Deletions cut 5 bases from V and 5 bases from J, with 22 bases between. Germline V gene lookup returns CDR1 LNHNV and CDR2 YYDKDF (reference sequence). The CDR3 is 17 residues long. The CDR3: CATSSPQADPPHNEQFF. CDR3 coding DNA: TGTGCCACCAGCTCCCCTCAGGCGGACCCCCCCCACAATGAGCAGTTCTTC.

This clone was counted only a few times. This chain joins TRBV5-1 and TRBJ2-3, with 7 nucleotides matching TRBD2. Germline V gene lookup returns CDR1 SGHRS and CDR2 YFSETQ. The V and J ends lost 5 bases and 7 bases, in that order; junction bases with no gene match: 7. This CDR3 is built from 13 residues. The CDR3 loop is CASSSDGGNTQYF. The CDR3 DNA sequence: TGCGCCAGCAGTTCAGACGGGGGGAATACGCAGTATTTT.

The genes are TRBV7-5 and TRBJ1-1. TRBV7-5 is listed as a pseudogene. The CDR3 loop spans 9 amino acids. In DNA form, the CDR3 reads TGTGCCAGAAGCTTAGCAGGAGTCTTT. Amino acid sequence: CARSLAGVF.

The chain has TRBV9 and TRBJ1-2; 9 nucleotides agree with TRBD1. Germline CDR1 SGDLS, CDR2 YYNGEE. J was trimmed by 11 bases and V by 3 bases; bases with no gene match: 11. This CDR3 spans 14 amino acids. The CDR3 spells CASSAYRDREEYTF. In nucleotides, the CDR3 is TGTGCCAGCAGCGCTTACCGGGACAGGGAGGAATACACCTTC.

The CDR3 loop is CASSDLGVGDSPLHF. The CDR3, as DNA: TGTGCCAGCAGTGATCTAGGGGTTGGGGATTCACCCCTCCACTTT. V usage is TRBV25-1 and J usage is TRBJ1-6; the D gene is possibly TRBD1 (5 bases). The CDR3 has 15 residues. Germline V gene sequence: CDR1 MGHDK, CDR2 SYGVNS. Deletions cut 3 bases from V and 8 bases from J, with 14 bases between.

This rearrangement joins TRBV25-1 to TRBJ1-6; D is unclear. The CDR3 totals 16 residues. Trimming left V 1 base short and J 3 bases short, with 10 bases between. From germline, CDR1 is MGHDK and CDR2 SYGVNS. CDR3 residues: CASSESLLDYNSPLHF. The CDR3 coding sequence is TGTGCCAGCAGTGAATCTCTGTTAGACTATAATTCACCCCTCCACTTT.

Written as DNA, the CDR3 is TGTGCCAGCCGGGACGGTAATCAGCCCCAGCATTTT. Translating gives CASRDGNQPQHF. The rearrangement uses TRBV6-5 and TRBJ1-5, with a possible D match to TRBD1 (5 bases). This CDR3 has 12 amino acids. Trimming pared 8 bases from V and 4 bases from J, leaving 9 bases between. CDR1 and CDR2 from the germline V gene are MNHEY and SVGAGI.

The chain has TRBV7-6 and TRBJ2-7; perhaps TRBD2 as D (6 bases). This CDR3 contains 15 residues. The germline gives CDR1 SGHVS, CDR2 FNYEAQ. The V and J ends lost 1 base and 1 base respectively, with 11 bases between them. The CDR3 sequence is CASSLVGSGSYEQYF. The DNA of the CDR3 is TGTGCCAGCAGCTTAGTCGGGAGCGGTTCCTACGAGCAGTACTTC.

The V gene is TRBV2, the J gene TRBJ2-5; tentative D call: TRBD1 (6 bases). V was clipped by 5 bases and J by 5 bases, with 15 bases between them. Germline V gene lookup returns CDR1 SNHLY and CDR2 FYNNEI. The CDR3 extends over 14 amino acids. CDR3 coding DNA: TGTGCCAGCAGTCTACAGGGAAGATTGGAGACCCAGTACTTC. It encodes CASSLQGRLETQYF.

This chain links TRBV6-2 or TRBV6-3 with TRBJ2-2; D is possibly TRBD2 (6 bases). Trimming cost V 2 bases and J 8 bases, with 12 bases left between them. The germline V gene encodes CDR1 MNHEY and CDR2 SVGEGT. This CDR3 is 14 amino acids long. The CDR3 spells CASSYIGGTGELFF. CDR3 DNA: TGTGCCAGCAGTTACATCGGGGGAACTGGGGAGCTGTTTTTT.

V usage is TRBV7-8 and J usage is TRBJ1-2, with D uncertain. The CDR3 contains 14 residues. Germline CDR1 is SGHVS and CDR2 is FQNEAQ. V shed 5 bases and J shed 4 bases, with 14 bases lying between them. The CDR3 sequence: CASSRPAKGYGYTF. In nucleotides, the CDR3 is TGTGCCAGCAGCCGCCCGGCTAAGGGCTATGGCTACACCTTC.

The chain recombines TRBV2 with TRBJ2-1, with 10 bases matching TRBD2. Germline V CDR1 and CDR2: SNHLY, FYNNEI. The CDR3 loop spans 18 amino acids. V lost 2 bases, J lost 6 bases, and 13 bases stayed unmatched. The CDR3 DNA sequence: TGTGCCAGCAGTGAATCCCTTTTTCAGAGCGGGGGGGCCAATGAGCAGTTCTTC. Amino acids: CASSESLFQSGGANEQFF.

This clone turned up a few times. V usage is TRBV21-1 and J usage is TRBJ2-7; TRBD1 was called by the table and not checked on the DNA. TRBV21-1 is tagged as a pseudogene. This CDR3 has 14 residues. CDR3 in amino acids: CASTPGTATYEQYF. The CDR3 coding sequence is TGTGCCAGCACCCCCGGGACAGCCACATACGAGCAGTACTTC.

This rearrangement joins TRBV7-9 to TRBJ1-3; weak D call: TRBD1 (5 bases). This CDR3 has 16 amino acids. V was clipped by 0 bases and J by 0 bases, with 9 bases between them. Germline V gene sequence: CDR1 SEHNR, CDR2 FQNEAQ (reference sequence). CDR3 nucleotide sequence: TGTGCCAGCAGCTTAGCACAGGCAAACTCTGGAAACACCATATATTTT. It translates to CASSLAQANSGNTIYF.

V usage is TRBV5-1 and J usage is TRBJ1-3; D possibly corresponds to TRBD1 (5 bases). Germline CDR1 reads SGHRS; CDR2 reads YFSETQ. The CDR3 totals 15 residues. The V and J ends lost 4 bases and 4 bases respectively, with 15 bases between them. The CDR3 spells CASSIAGTEGNTIYF. The DNA for the CDR3 is TGCGCCAGCAGCATAGCCGGGACGGAAGGAAACACCATATATTTT.

The chain has TRBV18 and TRBJ2-1, with D uncertain. The CDR3 totals 12 residues. Germline assignment: CDR1 KGHSH and CDR2 LQKENI. V was trimmed by 2 bases and J by 8 bases, leaving 7 bases between them. CDR3 residues: CASSPSGYEQFF. The CDR3 region has the DNA TGTGCCAGCTCACCAAGTGGGTATGAGCAGTTCTTC.

The chain employs TRBV14 and TRBJ1-1, with a possible D match to TRBD1 (5 bases). Trimming pared 2 bases from V and 3 bases from J, leaving 19 bases between. The CDR3 is 17 amino acids. CDR1 is SGHDN and CDR2 is FVKESK in the germline V gene. CDR3 loop: CASSQLVWTLMDTEAFF. For the CDR3, the DNA is TGTGCCAGCAGCCAACTAGTCTGGACACTTATGGACACTGAAGCTTTCTTT.

This chain joins TRBV13 and TRBJ2-4; weak D call: TRBD1 (7 bases). Germline CDR1 and CDR2: PRHDT and FYEKMQ (reference sequence). The CDR3 is 14 residues long. The V and J ends lost 1 base and 6 bases respectively, with 10 bases between them. The chain's CDR3 is CASSLAGGGNIQYF. For the CDR3, the DNA is TGTGCCAGCAGCTTAGCAGGGGGAGGAAACATTCAGTACTTC.

The chain combines TRBV5-4 with TRBJ2-3, with TRBD2 identical over 10 bases. CDR3 length equals 16 residues. Germline CDR1 reads SGHNT; CDR2 reads YYREEE (reference sequence). The junction had 9 bases not matched to a gene; V was cut back by 4 bases and J by 4 bases. The CDR3 loop reads CASSRGLAGVADTQYF. The CDR3 DNA sequence: TGTGCCAGCAGCCGGGGGCTAGCGGGGGTGGCAGATACGCAGTATTTT.